This TCR beta chain emerged from a study of Tregs in tolerant kidney transplant recipients (dated by TCRdb to about 2019). Context from the whole study: Before combined kidney and bone marrow transplantation, this study identified donor-specific regulatory T cells using TCRbeta sequencing and then followed those same cells after transplant.

The transplants used related donors with nonmyeloablative bone marrow transplantation, and mixed chimerism in the human trials was transient. Unstimulated Tregs (CD4+CD25+CD127-), CD4+ non-Tregs (CD4+CD25-), CD4 and CD8 cells were FACS-sorted from thawed PBMCs. A few combined kidney and bone marrow transplant recipients from the ITN036ST trial were included as patients, and samples were available only from these trial subjects. Healthy control blood was processed by Ficoll density gradient to PBMCs and cryopreserved; patient PBMCs were collected before and after transplant. The study at large found these results: The most biologically relevant and donor-specific TCRbeta repertoire appeared to be identified by expanding Tregs with activated donor B cells. Although technical replication error seemed to be minimal, the question of biological reproducibility was not addressed directly. In tolerant patients, donor-specific Tregs expanded more than Tregs overall, which suggests antigen-driven rather than nonspecific expansion. Because only a small number of patients were included, the study had limitations, and the results will need to be validated in larger populations as well as under other immunosuppression protocols. For some patients, the PCR primers changed as time went on, which meant samples from those patients could not be compared with one another at the nucleotide level.

In this sample, this clone turned up once. This receptor's antigen is unknown. No qualities accompany the bases; no much larger clone lies one base away. For TCRbeta CDR3 sequencing, genomic DNA was extracted from sorted cells using the QIAGEN DNeasy Blood and Tissue Kit. High-throughput TCRbeta CDR3 sequencing, including PCR amplification with bias correction and internal controls, was performed commercially through immunoSEQ. Processing in the source paper ran as follows. A unique productive TCRbeta sequence was defined by the CDR3 nucleotide sequence when primers matched, and otherwise by the CDR3 amino acid sequence together with the Vbeta and Jbeta genes. To correct for sorting error, sequences found in more than one sorted population at a frequency ratio of 2:1 or less were discarded, and the remaining shared sequences were assigned to the population with the higher frequency. Donor-reactive sequences were defined as at least 5-fold expanded in CFSE-low cells versus unstimulated cells, with frequency of at least 0.01% in CFSE-low cells. Jensen-Shannon divergence, calculated on the top 100 TCRbeta sequences ranked by frequency, was used to quantify repertoire divergence. For samples with multiple sequencing runs, sorting error was corrected in each run separately before the runs were combined. The table comes from immuneACCESS by way of TCRdb, which keeps in-frame sequences with V and J called. Part of the clones is missing from these tables; in studies checked, under half for an unresolved V gene and the rest for unknown reasons. Clonal size and the V and J genes are those of that table, whereas D and trimming came from the DNA. Counted in this sample were 84,000 or so clones; more than 85% of them appeared once. The ten largest clones add up to roughly 1.7% of the sample.

For CDR1 and CDR2, the germline V gene lists KGHSH and LQKENI. The V end loses 2 bases and the J end loses 3 bases, and a stretch of 9 bases separates them. Including the terminal cysteine and phenylalanine, the CDR3 comprises 14 residues. Only the CDR3 part of the read is kept: 42 bases, read in frame from the first base. This clonotype was obtained from a human patient who received a combined kidney and bone marrow transplant. Some T cells may originate with the graft donor following a transplant. This sequence uses TRBV18 and TRBJ2-3, and possibly TRBD2, on 5 matching bases. The sample was CD4+ T cells from blood (PBMCs), taken 12 months after the transplant. The DNA is TGTGCCAGCTCACCAACTAGTGGTACAGATACGCAGTATTTT. Translated, this is CASSPTSGTDTQYF.